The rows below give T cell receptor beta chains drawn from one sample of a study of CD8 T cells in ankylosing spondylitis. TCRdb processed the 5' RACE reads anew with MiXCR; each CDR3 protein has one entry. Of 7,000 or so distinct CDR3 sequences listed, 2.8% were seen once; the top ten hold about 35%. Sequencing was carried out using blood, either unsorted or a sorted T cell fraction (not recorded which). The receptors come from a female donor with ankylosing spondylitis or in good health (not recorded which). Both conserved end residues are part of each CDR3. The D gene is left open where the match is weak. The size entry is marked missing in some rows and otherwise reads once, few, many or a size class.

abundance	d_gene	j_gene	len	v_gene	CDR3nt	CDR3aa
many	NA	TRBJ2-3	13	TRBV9	TGTGCCAGCAGCGTAGAGGGGGTAGATACGCAGTATTTT	CASSVEGVDTQYF
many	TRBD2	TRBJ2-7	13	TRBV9	TGTGCCAGCGGGGCGGGGGGGATCCACGAGCAGTACTTC	CASGAGGIHEQYF
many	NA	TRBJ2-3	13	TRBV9	TGTGCCAGCAGCGTTGACGTTTTGGATACGCAGTATTTT	CASSVDVLDTQYF
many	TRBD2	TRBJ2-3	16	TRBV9	TGTGCCAGCAGCGTAGGTAGCGGGGGACCGACAGATACGCAGTATTTT	CASSVGSGGPTDTQYF
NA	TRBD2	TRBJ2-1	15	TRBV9	TGTGCCAGCTGGGTGGAAGCGGGAGGGCCGAATGAGCAGTTCTTC	CASWVEAGGPNEQFF
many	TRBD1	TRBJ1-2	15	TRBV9	TGTGCCAGCAGCGCCTCCCCGGGACAGGGTTTCGGCTACACCTTC	CASSASPGQGFGYTF
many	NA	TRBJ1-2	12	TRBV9	TGTGCCAGCAGCGTAGCGGAGGATGGCTACACCTTC	CASSVAEDGYTF
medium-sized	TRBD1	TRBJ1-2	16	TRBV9	TGTGCCAGCAGCGGGGGGACAGATGAAGCTAACTATGGCTACACCTTC	CASSGGTDEANYGYTF
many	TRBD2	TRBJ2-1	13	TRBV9	TGTGCCAGCAGCGTAGCTACGGGGGGTGCGGCCATCTTC	CASSVATGGAAIF
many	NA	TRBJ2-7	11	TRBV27	TGTGCCAGCAGAGTAGGGGGGGCATCGTACTTC	CASRVGGASYF